This record covers a single T cell receptor (beta chain). The antigen remains undetermined. Just one base apart from a much larger clone, this may be a read error. TCRdb passed the multiplex PCR reads through MiXCR, listing each CDR3 protein once. The sample shows some 140,000 distinct CDR3 sequences, about a fifth of them seen only once. This entry belongs to a study of breast tumors, draining lymph nodes, adjacent tissues. Findings of the study overall: Data fit most tumor T cells coming from lymph node, expanding in tumor. The lymph node origin of tumor T cells was framed as consistent with a hypothesis, not demonstrated.

Germline V gene data show CDR1 as MNHNY and CDR2 as SVGAGI (reference sequence). CDR3 length: 16 amino acids. The V end lost 4 bases, the J end lost 3 bases, and 18 bases lay between the germline ends. Axillary draining lymph nodes of breast cancer patients supplied the node samples. The specimen sequenced was axillary lymph node tissue. The chain is built from TRBV6-6 and TRBJ1-2; D possibly corresponds to TRBD1 (5 bases). This TCR came from a female donor with breast cancer. Some clones in this sample may be carry-over from other donors' samples. The CDR3 DNA reads TGTGCCAGCAGTTGCGATGGGGGGGGTCGGGACTATGGCTACACCTTC. It translates to CASSCDGGGRDYGYTF.